These 17 T cell receptor beta chains share one sample of origin, sequenced in a study of post-analysis software for immune sequencing data. Their cognate antigens are unknown. Study results and limitations: In patients, about 5 TRBV segments were more frequent than in controls, with TRBV5-6, TRBV5-1 and TRBV20-1 among them.

Unique molecular identifiers featured in each of the TCR beta cDNA libraries. TCRdb fed the PCR reads into MiXCR, producing one record per CDR3 protein. The table has 750,000 to 900,000 distinct CDR3 sequences, approximately 44% seen once. Specimen: blood. These receptors came from a girl aged 10-17 years with multiple sclerosis.

This chain joins TRBV7-9 and TRBJ2-5, with D uncertain. The V gene lost 4 bases and the J gene lost 5 bases, with 8 bases spanning the gap. Germline-derived CDR1 and CDR2 are SEHNR and FQNEAQ (reference sequence). The CDR3 is 12 amino acids. As DNA, the CDR3 is TGTGCCAGCAGCTCTGGATTCGAGACCCAGTACTTC. This encodes CASSSGFETQYF. Full variable domain (missing parts from reference TRBV7-9 and TRBJ2-5): DTGVSQNPRHKITKRGQNVTFRCDPISEHNRLYWYRQTLGQGPEFLTYFQNEAQLEKSRLLSDRFSAERPKGSFSTLEIQRTEQGDSAMYLCASSSGFETQYFGPGTRLLVL.

The genes are TRBV15 and TRBJ2-3; 11 bases are a match to TRBD2. Germline V gene sequence: CDR1 LNHNV, CDR2 YYDKDF (reference sequence). V lost 5 bases and J lost 2; bases outside the gene matches: 6. This CDR3 spans 16 amino acids. This CDR3 reads CATSRTLAGVTDTQYF. The DNA of the CDR3 is TGTGCCACCAGCCGGACACTAGCGGGAGTCACAGATACGCAGTATTTT.

About this clonotype itself: An end of the junction differs from the germline gene, which may be a read error. V usage is TRBV7-7 and J usage is TRBJ2-3; D not resolved. Per germline, CDR1 SSHAT and CDR2 FNYEAQ (reference sequence). The CDR3 length is 13 residues. CDR3 DNA sequence: TGTGCTAGCAGCTTGGATAACACAGATACGCAGTATTTT. Translation gives CASSLDNTDTQYF.

Only a few counts were recorded for this clonotype. The J gene is TRBJ2-5, the V gene TRBV12-3 or TRBV12-4, with 7 bases that match TRBD2. V lost 5 bases and J lost 3; bases outside the gene matches: 9. This CDR3 contains 15 residues. CDR3: CASSRGTRGEETQYF. The CDR3 DNA sequence: TGTGCCAGCAGTCGCGGGACCCGGGGGGAAGAGACCCAGTACTTC.

This chain connects TRBV20-1 to TRBJ2-1; TRBD2 is a possible D gene (5 bases). V was cut by 0 bases and J by 9 bases, with 12 bases left in between. The germline V gene encodes CDR1 DFQATT and CDR2 SNEGSKA (reference sequence). The CDR3 has 13 amino acids. This CDR3 reads CSARDRSGAEQFF. The CDR3, as DNA: TGCAGTGCTAGAGATAGGAGCGGAGCTGAGCAGTTCTTC.

The chain joins TRBV14 to TRBJ2-5; no clear D gene. Germline V gene lookup returns CDR1 SGHDN and CDR2 FVKESK. The CDR3 is 13 amino acids. V was cut by 2 bases and J by 4 bases, with 8 bases left in between. Written as DNA, the CDR3 is TGTGCCAGCAGCCAATTTACCCCAGAGACCCAGTACTTC. Encoded protein: CASSQFTPETQYF.

This chain connects TRBV6-2 or TRBV6-3 to TRBJ2-5; 10 nucleotides match TRBD2. V shed 7 bases and J 5 bases; nucleotides not matched to a gene: 10. The CDR3 totals 15 residues. Germline V CDR1 and CDR2: MNHEY, SVGEGT. The CDR3 nucleotides read TGTGCCAGCATGGTAGCGGGAGGACCCACGGAGACCCAGTACTTC. Residues: CASMVAGGPTETQYF.

This clonotype was detected only a few times. This chain joins TRBV29-1 and TRBJ2-7; 10 bases are shared with TRBD2. After removal of 3 bases from V and 1 base from J, the junction contained 6 bases not matched to a gene. In germline, CDR1 is SQVTM, CDR2 ANQGSEA. CDR3 length: 15 residues. The CDR3 spells CSVDGAGGPSYEQYF. CDR3 in DNA: TGCAGCGTTGATGGAGCGGGAGGGCCATCCTACGAGCAGTACTTC.

The rearrangement joins TRBV20-1 to TRBJ2-1; tentatively, D is TRBD1 (5 bases). CDR1 and CDR2 (germline): DFQATT, SNEGSKA (reference sequence). V lost 4 bases and J 6 bases, leaving 10 bases between the germline ends. The CDR3 spans 12 residues. CDR3 nucleotide sequence: TGCAGTGCTAACAGGCTCTCCAATGAGCAGTTCTTC. Protein product: CSANRLSNEQFF.

This clonotype occurred a few times. This sequence joins TRBV2 and TRBJ2-7, with 7 bases aligning to TRBD1. The V and J ends lost 3 bases and 6 bases, in that order; junction bases with no gene match: 8. This CDR3 is 14 amino acids long. CDR1 SNHLY and CDR2 FYNNEI come from the germline V gene. The CDR3 region is CASSEKRGLGEQYF. CDR3 sequence (DNA): TGTGCCAGCAGTGAGAAGAGGGGGCTAGGCGAGCAGTACTTC.

This clonotype was recorded a few times. This chain links TRBV20-1 with TRBJ2-5; D is possibly TRBD1 or TRBD2 (5 bases each). The CDR3 is 14 amino acids. Germline assignment: CDR1 DFQATT and CDR2 SNEGSKA (reference sequence). V was shortened by 0 bases and J by 5 bases, with 13 bases between the two germline ends. CDR3 nucleotides: TGCAGTGCTAGAGAAGGGGACGGTACGGAGACCCAGTACTTC. Translation: CSAREGDGTETQYF.

This clonotype was seen a handful of times. The chain combines TRBV12-3 or TRBV12-4 with TRBJ2-5, with D possibly matching TRBD2 (5 bases). CDR3 size: 13 residues. V lost 3 bases to trimming and J lost 7 bases, with 12 bases between them. The CDR3 DNA reads TGTGCCAGCAGTTTTGATAGCGTGGGGACCCAGTACTTC. It codes for CASSFDSVGTQYF.

The V gene is TRBV11-2, the J gene TRBJ2-5; D unresolved. Trimming removed 5 bases at V and 2 bases at J, with 12 bases between. The CDR3 sequence is 14 residues long. Germline V lookup: CDR1 SGHAT, CDR2 FQNNGV. Here the CDR3 DNA reads TGTGCCAGCAGCCTCCTGTCGAGGCAAGAGACCCAGTACTTC. Translation gives CASSLLSRQETQYF.

This clonotype showed up just a few times. The CDR3 nucleotides are TGTGCCACCAGACCTGCAGGGGGCGGGGAGACCCAGTACTTC. Its translation is CATRPAGGGETQYF. The chain combines TRBV24-1 with TRBJ2-5; 8 bases are shared with TRBD1. Trimming cost V 7 bases and J 5 bases; bases outside gene matches: 8. The CDR3 runs to 14 residues. Germline V CDR1 and CDR2: KGHDR, SFDVKD.

The chain combines TRBV6-4 with TRBJ1-1; a possible D gene is TRBD1 (6 bases). The germline gives CDR1 MRHNA, CDR2 SNTAGT. V was cut by 3 bases and J by 4 bases, with 18 bases left in between. CDR3 length: 16 residues. Here the CDR3 DNA reads TGTGCCAGCAGTGAATCTCCCAGGGGTCGGGGCACTGAAGCTTTCTTT. This encodes CASSESPRGRGTEAFF.

V usage is TRBV20-1 and J usage is TRBJ1-2; no firm D call. V shed 5 bases and J shed 4 bases, with 14 bases lying between them. Germline values: CDR1 DFQATT, CDR2 SNEGSKA (reference sequence). This CDR3 spans 13 amino acids. The CDR3: CSALDTASYGYTF. CDR3 nucleotides: TGCAGTGCTCTTGACACTGCTTCCTATGGCTACACCTTC.

The V call is TRBV6-5, the J call TRBJ2-7, with 7 positions matching TRBD2. V was clipped by 6 bases and J by 2 bases; unmatched bases: 7. This CDR3 spans 14 amino acids. Per the germline V gene, CDR1 is MNHEY and CDR2 is SVGAGI. CDR3 sequence (DNA): TGTGCCAGCAGGCGGAAGCGGGACGCCTACGAGCAGTACTTC. This gives the protein CASRRKRDAYEQYF.